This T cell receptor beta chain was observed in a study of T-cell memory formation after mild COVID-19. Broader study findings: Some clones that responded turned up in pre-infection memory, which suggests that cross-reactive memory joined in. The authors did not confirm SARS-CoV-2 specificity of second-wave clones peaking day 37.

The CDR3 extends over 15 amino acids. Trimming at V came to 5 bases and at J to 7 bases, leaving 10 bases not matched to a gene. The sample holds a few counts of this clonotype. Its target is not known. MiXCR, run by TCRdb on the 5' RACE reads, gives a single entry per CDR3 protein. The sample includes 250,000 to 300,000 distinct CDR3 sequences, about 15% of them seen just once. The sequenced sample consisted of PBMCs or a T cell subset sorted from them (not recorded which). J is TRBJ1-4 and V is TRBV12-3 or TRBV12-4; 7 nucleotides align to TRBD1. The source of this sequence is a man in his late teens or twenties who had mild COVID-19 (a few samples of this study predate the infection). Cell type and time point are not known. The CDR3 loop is CASSPGQAGGEKLFF. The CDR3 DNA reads TGTGCCAGCAGTCCTGGACAGGCGGGGGGTGAAAAACTGTTTTTT.